This T cell receptor beta chain stems from a study of blood T cell repertoires in COVID-19. Per the original methods: Quantification of nucleated cells was approximated via reference gene primer amplification. The table came from immunoSEQ multiplex PCR; TCRdb's copy has only in-frame clones and leaves some out. V, J and clone size are those of that table, while D and trimming were read from the DNA. The sample has 200,000 to 250,000 clones, about 84% seen once. CDR1 ENHRY and CDR2 SYGVKD come from the germline V gene. This CDR3 region has 16 residues. V was trimmed by 3 bases and J by 7 bases, leaving 18 bases between them.

This TCR derives from a man aged 55-75 years who had recovered from COVID-19. The V call is TRBV10-3, the J call TRBJ2-2; D perhaps matches TRBD2 (6 bases). The sequencing sample was made of PBMCs or T cells enriched from blood (not recorded which). CDR3: CAISDGGLATSGELFF. The DNA of the CDR3 is TGTGCCATCAGTGACGGGGGACTTGCTACCAGCGGGGAGCTGTTTTTT.